The 14 T cell receptor beta chains below all came from one sample that was sequenced in a study of beta chain features in type 1 diabetes (dated by TCRdb to the late 2010s). Libraries were constructed by the immunoSEQ multiplex PCR assay. The entire isolated RNA was reverse transcribed using the High Capacity cDNA Reverse Transcription Kit, and thus expressed TCRB transcripts were sequenced. TCRdb took this table from immuneACCESS and kept in-frame rearrangements with V and J called. Such tables lack part of the clones; where checked against another copy, unresolved V genes explain under half of the gap, and the rest is unexplained. For this sample there are 250,000 to 350,000 clones; approximately 14% appear just once. The ten largest clones take up 6.7% of the sample. Sequencing was done on a sample of central memory CD4+ T cells from blood. The receptors shown here come from a man aged 30-40 years in good health.

The rearrangement joins TRBV7-2 to TRBJ2-7, with 10 positions matching TRBD1. Germline V gene data show CDR1 as SGHTA and CDR2 as FQGNSA. The CDR3 runs 15 residues. J lost 4 bases, V lost 0 bases, and 3 bases had no gene match. The CDR3 sequence: CASSLAWTGGYEQYF. The CDR3 region has the DNA TGTGCCAGCAGCTTAGCCTGGACAGGGGGGTACGAGCAGTACTTC.

V is TRBV6-5 and J is TRBJ2-6; D gene unclear. The CDR3 contains 15 residues. From germline, CDR1 is MNHEY and CDR2 SVGAGI. V gave up 6 bases and J gave up 4 bases, with 13 bases separating them. CDR3 bases: TGTGCCAGCAGACTCATCCCGGGCGGGGCCAACGTCCTGACTTTC. Its translation: CASRLIPGGANVLTF.

In its sample, this clone was seen a few times. Other DNA sequences in the sample encode the same CDR3. The chain carries TRBV7-9 and TRBJ2-7, with TRBD2 matching 11 bases. V lost 8 bases to trimming and J lost 6 bases; unmatched junction nucleotides: 15. The CDR3 covers 16 residues. In germline, CDR1 is SEHNR, CDR2 FQNEAQ (reference sequence). CDR3 sequence reads: CASGQGSGLAGGEQYV. CDR3 in DNA: TGTGCCAGCGGACAGGGGTCGGGGCTAGCGGGGGGCGAGCAGTACGTC.

This rearrangement joins TRBV7-3 to TRBJ2-1; D not resolved. The CDR3 sequence is 13 residues long. Germline V gene data show CDR1 as SGHTA and CDR2 as FQGTGA. V dropped 1 base and J dropped 7 bases, with 8 bases sitting between them. For the CDR3, the DNA is TGTGCCAGCAGCTTAATGGTGGGAAATGAGCAGTTCTTC. Translation gives CASSLMVGNEQFF.

V and J are TRBV27 and TRBJ1-2; D is unresolved. The V end was cut by 3 bases, the J end by 8 bases, with 13 bases between. The CDR3 extends over 13 amino acids. The germline CDR1 and CDR2 sequences are MNHEY and SMNVEV (reference sequence). The CDR3 here is CASSFFLGGGYTF. The CDR3, as DNA: TGTGCCAGCAGTTTTTTCCTAGGAGGAGGCTACACCTTC.

This clone was seen a few times. The chain joins TRBV7-2 to TRBJ1-1; D is unresolved. Germline V lookup: CDR1 SGHTA, CDR2 FQGNSA. The CDR3 runs to 14 residues. The ends were cut back, 0 bases at V and 1 base at J, with 6 bases in the middle. CDR3 in DNA: TGTGCCAGCAGCTTAGCGTCCCAGAACACTGAAGCTTTCTTT. Protein sequence: CASSLASQNTEAFF.

CDR3 DNA: TGTGCCAGCAGCTTGTCCGGGTACGAGCAGTACGTC. This gives the protein CASSLSGYEQYV. V usage is TRBV5-4 and J usage is TRBJ2-7, with D unresolved. Trimming pared 1 base from V and 4 bases from J, leaving 6 bases between. The CDR3 has 12 amino acids. Germline V gene lookup returns CDR1 SGHNT and CDR2 YYREEE (reference sequence).

This clone was observed a handful of times. V is TRBV4-1 and J is TRBJ2-7; D might be TRBD2 (6 bases). Trimming took off 0 bases at V and 7 bases at J, with 19 bases between the two ends. CDR3 length equals 16 residues. CDR1 and CDR2 from the germline V gene are MGHRA and YSYEKL. The DNA of the CDR3 is TGCGCCAGCAGCCAAGATTGTAAAGCGGGCAGCTTGGAGCAGTACGTC. It codes for CASSQDCKAGSLEQYV.

The chain has TRBV7-9 and TRBJ2-7; 12 bases align to TRBD2. CDR1 SEHNR and CDR2 FQNEAQ come from the germline V gene (reference sequence). Trimming cost V 6 bases and J 3 bases; bases outside gene matches: 6. CDR3 size: 15 residues. CDR3 in amino acids: CASRPSGGARYEQYF. The CDR3 nucleotides are TGTGCCAGCAGGCCTAGCGGGGGGGCGCGCTACGAGCAGTACTTC. Based on the CDR3 plus reference TRBV7-9 and TRBJ2-7, the full variable domain is DTGVSQNPRHKITKRGQNVTFRCDPISEHNRLYWYRQTLGQGPEFLTYFQNEAQLEKSRLLSDRFSAERPKGSFSTLEIQRTEQGDSAMYLCASRPSGGARYEQYFGPGTRLTVT.

J is TRBJ1-4 and V is TRBV5-1, with 7 bases lining up with TRBD1. Trimming took 4 bases from V and 7 from J; bases not matched to a gene: 10. Germline-derived CDR1 and CDR2 are SGHRS and YFSETQ. The CDR3 has 15 residues. The CDR3 loop is CASSPSETGTEKLFF. In nucleotides, the CDR3 is TGCGCCAGCAGCCCTTCTGAGACAGGGACTGAAAAACTGTTTTTT.

The chain has TRBV5-1 and TRBJ2-2, with D tentatively TRBD1 or TRBD2 (5 bases each). V lost 0 bases, J lost 6 bases, and 9 bases lay in between. Germline-derived CDR1 and CDR2 are SGHRS and YFSETQ. The CDR3 length is 14 residues. In nucleotides, the CDR3 is TGCGCCAGCAGCTTGGCCAGAGGGGCCGGGGAGCTGTTTTTT. Translating it yields CASSLARGAGELFF.

The chain joins TRBV6-5 to TRBJ2-3, with D perhaps TRBD2 (6 bases). The CDR3 extends over 13 amino acids. Germline V lookup: CDR1 MNHEY, CDR2 SVGAGI. Trimming left V 10 bases short and J 2 bases short, with 13 bases between. CDR3 coding DNA: TGTGCCACCCGAAGCGGGCACACAGATACGCAGTATTTT. Translating gives CATRSGHTDTQYF.

This clone has just a few counts. This sequence joins TRBV9 and TRBJ1-2; 7 bases align to TRBD1. CDR3 length: 13 amino acids. Germline loops: CDR1 SGDLS, CDR2 YYNGEE. V shed 1 base and J 8 bases; nucleotides not matched to a gene: 5. The CDR3 loop reads CASSVQTGEGYTF. The CDR3, as DNA: TGTGCCAGCAGCGTACAAACAGGGGAGGGCTACACCTTC. Drawing the rest from reference TRBV9 and TRBJ1-2, the complete variable domain is DSGVTQTPKHLITATGQRVTLRCSPRSGDLSVYWYQQSLDQGLQFLIQYYNGEERAKGNILERFSAQQFPDLHSELNLSSLELGDSALYFCASSVQTGEGYTFGSGTRLTVV.

This clone showed up many times. The rearrangement links TRBV4-3 to TRBJ1-2; no clear D gene. Germline CDR1 LGHNA, CDR2 YSLEER. The CDR3 extends over 14 amino acids. V was cut by 1 base and J by 5 bases, with 11 bases left in between. Written as DNA, the CDR3 is TGCGCCAGCAGCCAAGTAGTTTCTGGATATGGCTACACCTTC. Protein sequence: CASSQVVSGYGYTF.